Here is one T cell receptor beta chain with its context. This clonotype was recorded at least ten times. Its antigen is still unknown. No per-base quality is available; no much larger clone lies one base away. The data were taken from a study of T-cell reconstitution after alpha-beta-depleted transplantation in children (dated by TCRdb to about 2016). Background for the entire study: Using TCR repertoire profiling, the study quantitatively followed how T-cell immune reconstitution unfolded in children after TCRalphabeta/CD19-depleted allogeneic hematopoietic cell transplantation.

Broader findings and caveats from the paper: Over the following months the frequencies of hyperexpanded clones went down, and after one year T-cell counts and TCRbeta diversity were mostly credited to newly produced T cells. In some patients, the high TCRbeta diversity seen at day 60 was put down to recipient T cells and intrathymic progenitors that had survived conditioning. Apparently early alphabetaT-cell count recovery about two months after transplant reportedly relied on only several hundred rapidly expanded clones derived from non-depleted graft cells.

The treatment or condition label, read with the paper, signifies: allogeneic hematopoietic cell transplantation with graft depleted of TCRalphabeta T cells and CD19 B cells. TCRalphabeta/CD19-depleted allogeneic hematopoietic cell grafts were given to the transplant recipients, all of whom were children. The germline V gene yields KGHSH for CDR1 and LQKENI for CDR2. V loses 1 base, J loses 0 bases, and the germline ends lie 10 bases apart. Counted from cysteine to phenylalanine, this CDR3 has 16 amino acids. This entry keeps only the CDR3 DNA: 48 bases, framed from base 1. The library was produced with PCR. Sequencer: Illumina HiSeq 2500. TCR library preparation used molecular barcoding, with unique molecular identifiers applied to normalize quantification of the TCRbeta repertoire. In-frame beta chains were kept once TCRdb had trimmed the public reads at Q25 with fastp and called clones with MiXCR. Under each unique CDR3 protein, matching rows form one entry showing the most common genes and DNA. The sample profile shows approximately 300,000 distinct CDR3 sequences; roughly 7.8% of them were found once. The biggest ten clones account for 9.1% of the sample.

The V and J genes are TRBV18 and TRBJ2-4; the D gene may be TRBD1 or TRBD2, since each aligns over 5 bases. The sequence was obtained from a female patient aged 2-10 years who had a stem cell transplant for Fanconi anemia, so the T cells may come from the graft donor. This specimen was peripheral blood, taken 360 days after TCRalphabeta/CD19-depleted stem cell transplant. The bases are TGTGCCAGCTCACCACAGGGGACCGTAGCCAAAAACATTCAGTACTTC. This sequence encodes CASSPQGTVAKNIQYF.